Sequencing of this T cell receptor beta chain was carried out in a study of T cell responses to AZD1222 COVID-19 vaccine. Study outcomes and limitations: Distributed over spike, vaccine-associated CD4 TCRs predominated at 160-218 and 743-854. Donors were mostly white British, more females; clonal diversity possibly underestimated. Every sample of the repertoires postdated the peak T cell response.

Measured with immunoSEQ multiplex PCR; TCRdb has only the in-frame clones, and not every one. The data contain 200,000 or so clones, 94% of them singletons. About this clone: Its antigen is unknown.

V was shortened by 7 bases and J by 5 bases, with 14 bases between the two germline ends. Germline lookup yields CDR1 SGHAT and CDR2 FQNNGV. The CDR3 consists of 13 residues. The starting material was peripheral blood, obtained on day 0 of AZD1222 vaccination. This TCR derives from an adult in good health. The chain joins TRBV11-2 to TRBJ1-1, with TRBD1 as a possible D gene (6 bases). The CDR3 sequence: CASNPGGPTEAFF. The CDR3 coding sequence is TGTGCCAGCAACCCGGGGGGGCCTACTGAAGCTTTCTTT.